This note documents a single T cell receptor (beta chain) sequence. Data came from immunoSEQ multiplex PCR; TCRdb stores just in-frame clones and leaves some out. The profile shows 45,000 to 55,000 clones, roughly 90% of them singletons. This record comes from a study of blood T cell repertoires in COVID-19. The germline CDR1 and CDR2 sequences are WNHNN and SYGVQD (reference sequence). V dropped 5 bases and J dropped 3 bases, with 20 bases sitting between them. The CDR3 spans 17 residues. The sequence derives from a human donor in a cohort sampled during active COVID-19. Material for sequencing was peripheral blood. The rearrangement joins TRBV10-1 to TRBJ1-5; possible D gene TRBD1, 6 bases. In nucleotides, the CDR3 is TGCGCCAGCAGTAAAGTCGGACAGTTACACCACAATCAGCCCCAGCATTTT. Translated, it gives CASSKVGQLHHNQPQHF.